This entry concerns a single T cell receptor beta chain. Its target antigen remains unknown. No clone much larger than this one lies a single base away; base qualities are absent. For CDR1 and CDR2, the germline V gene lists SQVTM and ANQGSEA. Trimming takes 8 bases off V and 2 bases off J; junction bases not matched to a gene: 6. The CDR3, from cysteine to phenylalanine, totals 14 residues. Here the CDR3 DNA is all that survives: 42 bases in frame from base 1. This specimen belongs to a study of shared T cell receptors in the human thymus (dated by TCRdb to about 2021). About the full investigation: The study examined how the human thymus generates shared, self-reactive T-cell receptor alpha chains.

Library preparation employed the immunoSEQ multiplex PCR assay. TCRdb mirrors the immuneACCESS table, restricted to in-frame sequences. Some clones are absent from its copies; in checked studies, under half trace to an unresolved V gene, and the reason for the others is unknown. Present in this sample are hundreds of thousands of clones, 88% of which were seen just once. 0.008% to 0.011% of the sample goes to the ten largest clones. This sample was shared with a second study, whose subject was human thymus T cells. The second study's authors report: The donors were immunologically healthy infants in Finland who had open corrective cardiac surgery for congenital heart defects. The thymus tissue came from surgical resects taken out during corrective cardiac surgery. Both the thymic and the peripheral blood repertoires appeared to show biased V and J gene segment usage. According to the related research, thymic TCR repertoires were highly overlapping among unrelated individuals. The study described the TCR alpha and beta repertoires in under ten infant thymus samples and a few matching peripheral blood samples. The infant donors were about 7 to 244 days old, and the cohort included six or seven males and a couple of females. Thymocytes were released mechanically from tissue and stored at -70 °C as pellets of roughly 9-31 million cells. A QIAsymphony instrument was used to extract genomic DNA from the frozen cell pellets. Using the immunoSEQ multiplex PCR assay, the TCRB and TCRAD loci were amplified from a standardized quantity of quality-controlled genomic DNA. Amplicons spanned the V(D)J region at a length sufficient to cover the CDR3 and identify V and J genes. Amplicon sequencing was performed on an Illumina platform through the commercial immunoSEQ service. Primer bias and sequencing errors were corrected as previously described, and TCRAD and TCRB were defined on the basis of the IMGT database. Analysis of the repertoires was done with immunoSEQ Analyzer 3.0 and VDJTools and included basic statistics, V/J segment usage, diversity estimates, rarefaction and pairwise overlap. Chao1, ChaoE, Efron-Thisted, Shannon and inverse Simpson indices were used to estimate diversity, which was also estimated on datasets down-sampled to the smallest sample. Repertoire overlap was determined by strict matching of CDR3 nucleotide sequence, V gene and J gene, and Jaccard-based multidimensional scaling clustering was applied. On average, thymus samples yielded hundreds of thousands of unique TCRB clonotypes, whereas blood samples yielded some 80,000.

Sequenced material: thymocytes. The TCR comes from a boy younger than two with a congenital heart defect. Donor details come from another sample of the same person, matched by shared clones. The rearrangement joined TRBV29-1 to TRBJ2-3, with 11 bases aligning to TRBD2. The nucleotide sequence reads TGCAGCATAATACTAGCGGGGGTCACAGATACGCAGTATTTT. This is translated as CSIILAGVTDTQYF.